This section outlines one T cell receptor beta chain sequence together with its context. The sample comes from a study of blood T cell repertoires in COVID-19. Study-level background: The study drew acute and convalescent COVID-19 samples from the United States, Italy and Spain. T cells, B-cell-depleted T cells, or PBMCs provided the cDNA or gDNA that served as material.

Trimming at V came to 7 bases and at J to 7 bases, leaving 9 bases not matched to a gene. This CDR3 region has 13 residues. Germline V gene sequence: CDR1 MNHEY, CDR2 SVGAGI. Enrolled during active infection, Seattle patients were then followed longitudinally. In the authors' methods: Counts of nucleated cells, estimated from reference gene primer amplification, were obtained. Some clones are missing from TCRdb's copy, which holds only in-frame ones; the method was immunoSEQ multiplex PCR. V and J calls plus clone size are reproduced from that table; the DNA served to infer D and trimming. The sample lists about 250,000 clones; roughly 82% were seen once.

This clonotype originated in a woman at least 80 years old with COVID-19, enrolled during active disease. The V gene is TRBV6-5, the J gene TRBJ1-2, with TRBD1 matching over 7 bases. Sequencing input: peripheral blood. The CDR3 region is CASTRQGVLGYTF. In nucleotides, the CDR3 is TGTGCCAGCACCCGACAGGGAGTTCTTGGCTACACCTTC.